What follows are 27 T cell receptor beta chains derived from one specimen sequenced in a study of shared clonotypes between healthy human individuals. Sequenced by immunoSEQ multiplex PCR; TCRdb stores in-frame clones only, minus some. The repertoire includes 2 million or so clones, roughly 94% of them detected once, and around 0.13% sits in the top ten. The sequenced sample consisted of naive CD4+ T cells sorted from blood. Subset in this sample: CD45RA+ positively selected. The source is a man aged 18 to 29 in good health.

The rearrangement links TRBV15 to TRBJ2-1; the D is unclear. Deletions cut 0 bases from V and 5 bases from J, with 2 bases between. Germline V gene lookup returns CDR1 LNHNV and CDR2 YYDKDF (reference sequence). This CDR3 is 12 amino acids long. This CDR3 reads CATSRENNEQFF. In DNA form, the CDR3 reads TGTGCCACCAGCAGAGAGAACAATGAGCAGTTCTTC.

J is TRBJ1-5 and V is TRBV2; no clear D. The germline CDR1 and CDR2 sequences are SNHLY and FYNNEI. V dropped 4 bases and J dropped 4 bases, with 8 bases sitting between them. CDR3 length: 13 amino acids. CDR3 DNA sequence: TGTGCCAGCAGTGCTATAGCAAATCAGCCCCAGCATTTT. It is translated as CASSAIANQPQHF.

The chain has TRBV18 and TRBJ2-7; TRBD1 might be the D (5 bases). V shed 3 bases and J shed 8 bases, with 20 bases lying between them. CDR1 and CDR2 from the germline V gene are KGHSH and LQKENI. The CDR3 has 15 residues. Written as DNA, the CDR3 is TGTGCCAGCTCACCTCTCACAGGTGACCTACGAAAGCAGTACTTC. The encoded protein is CASSPLTGDLRKQYF. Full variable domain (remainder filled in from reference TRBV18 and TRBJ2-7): NAGVMQNPRHLVRRRGQEARLRCSPMKGHSHVYWYRQLPEEGLKFMVYLQKENIIDESGMPKERFSAEFPKEGPSILRIQQVVRGDSAAYFCASSPLTGDLRKQYFGPGTRLTVT.

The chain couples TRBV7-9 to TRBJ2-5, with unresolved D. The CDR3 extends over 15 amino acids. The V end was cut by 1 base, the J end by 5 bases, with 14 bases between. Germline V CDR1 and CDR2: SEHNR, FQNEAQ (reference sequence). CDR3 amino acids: CASSLVGSPRETQYF. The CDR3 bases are TGTGCCAGCAGCTTAGTCGGAAGTCCAAGGGAGACCCAGTACTTC.

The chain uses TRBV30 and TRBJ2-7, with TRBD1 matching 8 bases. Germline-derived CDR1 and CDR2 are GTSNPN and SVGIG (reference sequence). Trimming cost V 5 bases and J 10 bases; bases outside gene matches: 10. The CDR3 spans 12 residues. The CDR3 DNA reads TGTGCCTGGGCACGGACAGGGATTCAACAGTACTTC. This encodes CAWARTGIQQYF.

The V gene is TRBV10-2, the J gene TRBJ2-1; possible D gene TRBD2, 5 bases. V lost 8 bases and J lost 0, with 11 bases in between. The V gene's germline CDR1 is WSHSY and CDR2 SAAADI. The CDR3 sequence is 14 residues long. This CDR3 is CASSGLSSYNEQFF. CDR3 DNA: TGCGCCAGCTCCGGACTGAGCTCCTACAATGAGCAGTTCTTC.

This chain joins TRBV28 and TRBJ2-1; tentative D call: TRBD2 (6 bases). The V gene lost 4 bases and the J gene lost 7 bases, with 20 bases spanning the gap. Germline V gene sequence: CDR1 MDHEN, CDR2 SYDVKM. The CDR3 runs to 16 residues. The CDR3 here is CASSYIGVGGLNEQFF. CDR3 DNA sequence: TGTGCCAGCAGTTATATAGGTGTGGGGGGTTTGAATGAGCAGTTCTTC.

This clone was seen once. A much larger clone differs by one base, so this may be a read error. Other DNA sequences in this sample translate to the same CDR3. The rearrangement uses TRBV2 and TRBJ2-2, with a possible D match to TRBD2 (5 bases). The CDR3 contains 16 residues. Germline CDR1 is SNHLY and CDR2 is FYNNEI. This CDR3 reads CASSERSGSWTGELFF. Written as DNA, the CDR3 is TGTGCCAGCAGTGAACGGTCGGGATCCTGGACCGGAGAGCTGTTTTTT.

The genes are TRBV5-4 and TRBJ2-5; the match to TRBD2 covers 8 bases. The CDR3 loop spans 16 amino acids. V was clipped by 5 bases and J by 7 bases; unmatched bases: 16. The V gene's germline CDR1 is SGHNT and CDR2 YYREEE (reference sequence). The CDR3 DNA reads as TGTGCCAGCAGTGCGCCTAGCGGGCCAAAAGGGGGGACCCAGTACTTC. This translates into CASSAPSGPKGGTQYF.

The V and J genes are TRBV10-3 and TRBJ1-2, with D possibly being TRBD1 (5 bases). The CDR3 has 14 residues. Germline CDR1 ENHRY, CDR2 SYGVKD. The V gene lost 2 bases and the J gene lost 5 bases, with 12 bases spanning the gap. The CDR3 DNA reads TGTGCCATCAGTGAGCAGGGTGGGGGATATGGCTACACCTTC. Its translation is CAISEQGGGYGYTF.

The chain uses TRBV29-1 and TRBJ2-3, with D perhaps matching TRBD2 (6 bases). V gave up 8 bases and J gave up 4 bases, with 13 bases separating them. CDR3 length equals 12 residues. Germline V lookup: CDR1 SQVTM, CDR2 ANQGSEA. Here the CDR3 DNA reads TGCAGCTCGGAAACTAGCCCAGATACGCAGTATTTT. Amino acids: CSSETSPDTQYF.

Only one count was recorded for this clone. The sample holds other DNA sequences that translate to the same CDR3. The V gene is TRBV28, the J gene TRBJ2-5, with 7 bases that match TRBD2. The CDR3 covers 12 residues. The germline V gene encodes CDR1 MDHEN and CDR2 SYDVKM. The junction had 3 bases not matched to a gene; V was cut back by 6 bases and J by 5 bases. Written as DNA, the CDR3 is TGTGCCAGCAGCGGGGGAGGGGAGACCCAGTACTTC. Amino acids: CASSGGGETQYF.

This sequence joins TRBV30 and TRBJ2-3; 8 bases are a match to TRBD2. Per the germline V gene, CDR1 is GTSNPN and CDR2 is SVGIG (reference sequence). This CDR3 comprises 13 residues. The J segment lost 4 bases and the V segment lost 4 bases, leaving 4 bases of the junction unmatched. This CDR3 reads CAWTSGGADTQYF. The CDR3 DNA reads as TGTGCCTGGACAAGCGGGGGCGCAGATACGCAGTATTTT.

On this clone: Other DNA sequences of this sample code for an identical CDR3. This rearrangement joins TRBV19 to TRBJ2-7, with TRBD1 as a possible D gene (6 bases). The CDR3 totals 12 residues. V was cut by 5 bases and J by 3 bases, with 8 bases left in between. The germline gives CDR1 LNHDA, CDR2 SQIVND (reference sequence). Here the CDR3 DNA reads TGTGCCAGTAGTGCACAGGGCTACGAGCAGTACTTC. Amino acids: CASSAQGYEQYF.

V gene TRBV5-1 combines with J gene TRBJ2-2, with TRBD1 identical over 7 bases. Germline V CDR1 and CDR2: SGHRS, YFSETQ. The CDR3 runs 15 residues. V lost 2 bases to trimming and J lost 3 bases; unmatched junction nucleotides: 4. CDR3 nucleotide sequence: TGCGCCAGCAGCTTCTATGACAGGGACACCGGGGAGCTGTTTTTT. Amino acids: CASSFYDRDTGELFF. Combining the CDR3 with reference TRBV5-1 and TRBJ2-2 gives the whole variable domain KAGVTQTPRYLIKTRGQQVTLSCSPISGHRSVSWYQQTPGQGLQFLFEYFSETQRNKGNFPGRFSGRQFSNSRSEMNVSTLELGDSALYLCASSFYDRDTGELFFGEGSRLTVL.

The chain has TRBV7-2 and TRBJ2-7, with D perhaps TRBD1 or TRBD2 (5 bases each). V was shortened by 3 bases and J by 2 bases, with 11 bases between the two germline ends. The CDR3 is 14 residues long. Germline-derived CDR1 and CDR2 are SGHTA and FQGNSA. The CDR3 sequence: CASSFGTGPYEQYF. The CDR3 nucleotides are TGTGCCAGCAGCTTCGGTACGGGACCCTACGAGCAGTACTTC. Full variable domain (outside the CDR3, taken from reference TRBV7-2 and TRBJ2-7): GAGVSQSPSNKVTEKGKDVELRCDPISGHTALYWYRQSLGQGLEFLIYFQGNSAPDKSGLPSDRFSAERTGGSVSTLTIQRTQQEDSAVYLCASSFGTGPYEQYFGPGTRLTVT.

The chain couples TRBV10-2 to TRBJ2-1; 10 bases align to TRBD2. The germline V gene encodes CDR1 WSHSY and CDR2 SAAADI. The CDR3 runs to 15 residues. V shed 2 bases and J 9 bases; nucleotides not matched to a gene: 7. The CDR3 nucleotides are TGCGCCAGCAGTGAGCCAGCGGGAGGGAAGGTTGAGCAGTTCTTC. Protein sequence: CASSEPAGGKVEQFF.

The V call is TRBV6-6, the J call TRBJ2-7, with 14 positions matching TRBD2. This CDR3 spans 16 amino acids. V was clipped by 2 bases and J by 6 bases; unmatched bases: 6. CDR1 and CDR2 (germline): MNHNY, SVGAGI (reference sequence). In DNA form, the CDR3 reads TGTGCCAGCAGTTACCCGACTAGCGGGGGGGCGGGCGAGCAGTACTTC. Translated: CASSYPTSGGAGEQYF.

Here the CDR3 DNA reads TGCAGCGTTGGTCAGAAGAGGACTGAAGCTTTCTTT. This encodes CSVGQKRTEAFF. The chain employs TRBV29-1 and TRBJ1-1; D remains unclear. The CDR3 has 12 residues. Germline V gene data show CDR1 as SQVTM and CDR2 as ANQGSEA. V lost 4 bases and J lost 5, with 11 bases in between.

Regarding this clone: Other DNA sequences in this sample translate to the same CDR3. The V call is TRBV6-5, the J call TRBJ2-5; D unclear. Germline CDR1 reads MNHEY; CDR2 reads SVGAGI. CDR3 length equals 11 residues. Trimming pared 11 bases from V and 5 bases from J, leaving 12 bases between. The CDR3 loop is CASSTGETQYF. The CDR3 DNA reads TGTGCCTCCTCAACGGGTGAGACCCAGTACTTC.

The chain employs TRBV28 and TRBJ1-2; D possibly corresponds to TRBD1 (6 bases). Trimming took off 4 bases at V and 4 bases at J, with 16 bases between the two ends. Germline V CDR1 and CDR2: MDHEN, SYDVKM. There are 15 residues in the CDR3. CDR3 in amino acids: CASSSEGEGFYGYTF. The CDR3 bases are TGTGCCAGCAGTTCCGAGGGGGAAGGGTTCTATGGCTACACCTTC.

The CDR3, as DNA: TGTGCCAGCAGCGTAGGGACAATGAACACTGAAGCTTTCTTT. Translating it yields CASSVGTMNTEAFF. The chain employs TRBV7-9 and TRBJ1-1; TRBD1 is a possible D gene (6 bases). Germline-derived CDR1 and CDR2 are SEHNR and FQNEAQ (reference sequence). The CDR3 consists of 14 residues. Trimming removed 5 bases from V and 0 bases from J, with 10 bases in between.

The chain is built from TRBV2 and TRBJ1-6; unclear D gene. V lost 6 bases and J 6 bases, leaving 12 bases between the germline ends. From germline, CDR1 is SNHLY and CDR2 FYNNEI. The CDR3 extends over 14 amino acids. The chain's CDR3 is CASSSQGSNSPLHF. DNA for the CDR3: TGTGCCAGCAGCAGTCAAGGGAGTAATTCACCCCTCCACTTT.

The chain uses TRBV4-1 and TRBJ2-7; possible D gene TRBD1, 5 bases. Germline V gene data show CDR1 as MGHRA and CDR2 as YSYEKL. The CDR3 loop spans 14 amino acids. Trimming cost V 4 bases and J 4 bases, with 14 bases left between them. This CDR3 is CASSRDWGEYEQYF. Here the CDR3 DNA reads TGCGCCAGCAGCCGCGACTGGGGCGAATACGAGCAGTACTTC.

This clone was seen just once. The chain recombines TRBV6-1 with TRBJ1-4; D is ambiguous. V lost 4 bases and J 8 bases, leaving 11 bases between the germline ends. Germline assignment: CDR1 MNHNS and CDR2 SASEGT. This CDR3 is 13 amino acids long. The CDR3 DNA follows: TGTGCCAGCAGTGGATCGGGTTACGAAAAACTGTTTTTT. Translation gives CASSGSGYEKLFF.

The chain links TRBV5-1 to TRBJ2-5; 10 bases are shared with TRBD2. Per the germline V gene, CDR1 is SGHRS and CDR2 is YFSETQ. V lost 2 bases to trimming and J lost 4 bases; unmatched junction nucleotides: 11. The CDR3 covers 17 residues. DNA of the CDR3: TGCGCCAGCAGCTTCGGTGGAACTAGCGGGGTACTAGAGACCCAGTACTTC. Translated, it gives CASSFGGTSGVLETQYF.

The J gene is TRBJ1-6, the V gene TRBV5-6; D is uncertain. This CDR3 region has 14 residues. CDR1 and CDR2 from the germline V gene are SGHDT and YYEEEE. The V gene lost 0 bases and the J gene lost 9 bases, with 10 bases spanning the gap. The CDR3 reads CASSLGFSGSPLHF. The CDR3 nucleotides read TGTGCCAGCAGCTTGGGTTTCTCGGGTTCACCCCTCCACTTT.